The 25 T cell receptor beta chains below were found in one sample sequenced in a study of blood T cell repertoires in COVID-19. Profiled with immunoSEQ multiplex PCR; TCRdb holds only in-frame clones, not every one. The table shows 150,000 to 200,000 clones, with approximately 86% occurring only once. Material: peripheral blood. These receptors all come from a young woman with active or convalescent COVID-19.

This chain joins TRBV12-5 and TRBJ1-4; 8 bases match TRBD1. With V trimmed by 6 bases and J by 5 bases, 8 bases remained unmatched. Germline V gene data show CDR1 as LGHNT and CDR2 as FRNRAP. The CDR3 contains 15 residues. Written as DNA, the CDR3 is TGTGCTAGTGGCTCCACGGGACAGGTGAATGAAAAACTGTTTTTT. Its translation is CASGSTGQVNEKLFF.

This chain connects TRBV12-3 or TRBV12-4 to TRBJ1-1; weak D call: TRBD1 (5 bases). The CDR3 runs 13 residues. V was cut by 2 bases and J by 3 bases, with 7 bases left in between. CDR3 in DNA: TGTGCCAGCAGTTTAAAAGGGGACACTGAAGCTTTCTTT. This sequence encodes CASSLKGDTEAFF.

This chain links TRBV18 with TRBJ2-5; D is uncertain. Deletions cut 4 bases from V and 5 bases from J, with 20 bases between. Germline V gives CDR1 KGHSH, CDR2 LQKENI. The CDR3 contains 16 residues. The CDR3: CASSLTITPVLETQYF. CDR3 nucleotide sequence: TGTGCCAGCTCACTAACCATTACGCCGGTTTTGGAGACCCAGTACTTC.

The chain joins TRBV25-1 to TRBJ1-2, with 11 bases fitting TRBD1. The CDR3 extends over 17 amino acids. Germline CDR1 and CDR2: MGHDK and SYGVNS. The trim removed 5 bases at V and 3 bases at J, leaving 11 bases unmatched. The CDR3 sequence is CASSPTRGQGADYGYTF. Written as DNA, the CDR3 is TGTGCCAGCAGTCCGACCCGTGGACAGGGGGCTGACTATGGCTACACCTTC.

The V and J genes are TRBV28 and TRBJ2-5; D is perhaps TRBD2 (6 bases). Germline CDR1 reads MDHEN; CDR2 reads SYDVKM. With 7 bases removed from V and 5 bases from J, the gap between germline ends came to 17 bases. This CDR3 is 14 amino acids long. The CDR3 region is CASISFRGRETQYF. CDR3 DNA: TGTGCCAGCATATCTTTCCGGGGGAGGGAGACCCAGTACTTC.

V is TRBV7-9 and J is TRBJ2-7; TRBD1 aligns across 9 bases. Germline trimming cut 3 bases from V and 5 bases from J; bases unmatched to any gene: 2. The CDR3 extends over 13 amino acids. Germline V gives CDR1 SEHNR, CDR2 FQNEAQ (reference sequence). Written as DNA, the CDR3 is TGTGCCAGCAGCTTCGGACAGGGGCACGAGCAGTACTTC. This codes for CASSFGQGHEQYF. Variable domain in full (rest from reference TRBV7-9 and TRBJ2-7): DTGVSQNPRHKITKRGQNVTFRCDPISEHNRLYWYRQTLGQGPEFLTYFQNEAQLEKSRLLSDRFSAERPKGSFSTLEIQRTEQGDSAMYLCASSFGQGHEQYFGPGTRLTVT.

The V gene is TRBV4-1, the J gene TRBJ1-1; weak D call: TRBD1 (6 bases). Trimming removed 5 bases from V and 0 bases from J, with 16 bases in between. The CDR3 sequence is 16 residues long. The V gene's germline CDR1 is MGHRA and CDR2 YSYEKL. In nucleotides, the CDR3 is TGCGCCAGCAGCTCGTCTAGGGGGGGAATGAACACTGAAGCTTTCTTT. It yields the protein CASSSSRGGMNTEAFF.

The chain recombines TRBV4-2 with TRBJ2-7; D is perhaps TRBD2 (6 bases). The CDR3 runs to 15 residues. CDR1 is LGHNA, CDR2 YNFKEQ, per germline. Trimming cost V 0 bases and J 2 bases, with 11 bases left between them. CDR3 protein: CASSQEVSGAYEQYF. CDR3 bases: TGTGCCAGCAGCCAAGAGGTTAGCGGTGCCTACGAGCAGTACTTC.

The rearrangement joins TRBV24-1 to TRBJ1-2, with TRBD1 identical over 7 bases. V dropped 4 bases and J dropped 4; count of bases not matched to a gene: 2. From germline, CDR1 is KGHDR and CDR2 SFDVKD. The CDR3 extends over 13 amino acids. CDR3 loop: CATSDPGGYGYTF. The DNA of the CDR3 is TGTGCCACCAGTGACCCAGGGGGCTATGGCTACACCTTC.

V usage is TRBV10-3 and J usage is TRBJ2-2; possible D gene TRBD2, 5 bases. This CDR3 contains 15 residues. Germline values: CDR1 ENHRY, CDR2 SYGVKD. Trimming took off 10 bases at V and 0 bases at J, with 15 bases between the two ends. For the CDR3, the DNA is TGTGCCACGTCAGTAGGACTCGCGAACACCGGGGAGCTGTTTTTT. Encoded protein: CATSVGLANTGELFF.

The V call is TRBV11-2, the J call TRBJ2-1; 10 nucleotides agree with TRBD2. CDR3 length: 16 amino acids. V gave up 4 bases and J gave up 8 bases; unmatched junction bases: 11. CDR1 and CDR2 from the germline V gene are SGHAT and FQNNGV. CDR3 in amino acids: CASSSSPGTSVHEQFF. The CDR3 DNA reads TGTGCCAGCAGCTCATCTCCCGGGACTAGCGTCCATGAGCAGTTCTTC.

The gene calls are TRBV18 and TRBJ2-5, with D uncertain. The V gene lost 0 bases and the J gene lost 4 bases, with 9 bases spanning the gap. CDR1 is KGHSH and CDR2 is LQKENI in the germline V gene. This CDR3 has 14 amino acids. CDR3 DNA: TGTGCCAGCTCACCACCAAGTCAGTTAGAGACCCAGTACTTC. Translated, it gives CASSPPSQLETQYF.

The DNA for the CDR3 is TGTGCCAGCAGTTTTCAGCGGGGCCCCCAAGAGACCCAGTACTTC. Amino acids: CASSFQRGPQETQYF. The chain is built from TRBV27 and TRBJ2-5, with 7 bases identical to TRBD2. Germline trimming cut 3 bases from V and 1 base from J; bases unmatched to any gene: 5. The germline V gene has CDR1 MNHEY and CDR2 SMNVEV (reference sequence). This CDR3 spans 15 amino acids.

The V and J genes are TRBV5-6 and TRBJ2-1; D gene ambiguous. The germline CDR1 and CDR2 sequences are SGHDT and YYEEEE. V was pared by 7 bases and J by 4 bases, with 15 bases between. CDR3 size: 14 residues. The CDR3 loop reads CASPITKPYNEQFF. CDR3 sequence (DNA): TGTGCCAGCCCCATTACGAAGCCTTACAATGAGCAGTTCTTC. Using reference TRBV5-6 and TRBJ2-1 for the parts outside the CDR3, the full variable domain is DAGVTQSPTHLIKTRGQQVTLRCSPKSGHDTVSWYQQALGQGPQFIFQYYEEEERQRGNFPDRFSGHQFPNYSSELNVNALLLGDSALYLCASPITKPYNEQFFGPGTRLTVL.

A single count supports this clone. This chain uses TRBV6-4 with TRBJ2-2, with D tentatively TRBD1 (6 bases). In germline, CDR1 is MRHNA, CDR2 SNTAGT. The V end lost 5 bases, the J end lost 3 bases, and 10 bases lay between the germline ends. The CDR3 consists of 14 residues. The CDR3 DNA reads TGTGCCAGCAGTCCAGGGGCCTACACCGGGGAGCTGTTTTTT. It is translated as CASSPGAYTGELFF.

The genes are TRBV7-9 and TRBJ1-2; unclear D gene. Germline loops: CDR1 SEHNR, CDR2 FQNEAQ (reference sequence). Trimming took off 1 base at V and 3 bases at J, with 15 bases between the two ends. The CDR3 loop spans 16 amino acids. CDR3 nucleotide sequence: TGTGCCAGCAGCTTAGGAGCGGTTTATTTGGACTATGGCTACACCTTC. Residues: CASSLGAVYLDYGYTF.

The rearrangement uses TRBV5-4 and TRBJ1-2, with 7 bases fitting TRBD1. Germline V gene sequence: CDR1 SGHNT, CDR2 YYREEE (reference sequence). After removal of 4 bases from V and 0 bases from J, the junction contained 9 bases not matched to a gene. This CDR3 spans 16 amino acids. For the CDR3, the DNA is TGTGCCAGCAGCGCCCGGACAGGAGAGGCTAACTATGGCTACACCTTC. This translates into CASSARTGEANYGYTF.

This chain uses TRBV6-5 with TRBJ2-5, with D perhaps matching TRBD2 (5 bases). Trimming removed 5 bases from V and 5 bases from J, with 18 bases in between. This CDR3 has 15 residues. Germline V gene lookup returns CDR1 MNHEY and CDR2 SVGAGI. The CDR3 DNA follows: TGTGCCAGCAGTAACCGGGCCCCACCGGGGGAGACCCAGTACTTC. The encoded protein is CASSNRAPPGETQYF.

The chain combines TRBV7-2 with TRBJ2-7, with D possibly being TRBD2 (6 bases). This CDR3 is built from 13 residues. The V end was cut by 5 bases, the J end by 6 bases, with 14 bases between. Per the germline V gene, CDR1 is SGHTA and CDR2 is FQGNSA. The CDR3 here is CASSVTSSREQYF. CDR3 DNA: TGTGCCAGCAGCGTGACTAGTTCACGCGAGCAGTACTTC.

V and J are TRBV3-1 (or the pseudogene TRBV3-2) and TRBJ2-7; tentative D call: TRBD1 (6 bases). CDR1 and CDR2 (germline): LGHDT, YNNKEL (reference sequence). CDR3 length: 15 residues. The V end lost 6 bases, the J end lost 2 bases, and 17 bases lay between the germline ends. The CDR3 is CASRLGRGGPYEQYF. Here the CDR3 DNA reads TGTGCCAGCAGACTAGGGCGAGGGGGACCCTACGAGCAGTACTTC.

This chain connects TRBV18 to TRBJ2-7; D not certain. This CDR3 contains 11 residues. The ends were cut back, 5 bases at V and 5 bases at J, with 7 bases in the middle. The germline V gene encodes CDR1 KGHSH and CDR2 LQKENI. The CDR3 loop reads CASSSSHEQYF. CDR3 bases: TGTGCCAGCTCATCCAGTCACGAGCAGTACTTC.

The V and J genes are TRBV7-8 and TRBJ1-2, with 10 bases aligning to TRBD1. The CDR3 has 16 amino acids. J was trimmed by 4 bases and V by 2 bases; bases with no gene match: 7. The V gene's germline CDR1 is SGHVS and CDR2 FQNEAQ. The CDR3 region has the DNA TGTGCCAGCAGCTTACGACAGGGGGCCGCCCTCTATGGCTACACCTTC. Translating it yields CASSLRQGAALYGYTF.

The rearrangement uses TRBV6-4 and TRBJ1-1, with 9 bases fitting TRBD1. This CDR3 spans 15 amino acids. After removal of 5 bases from V and 0 bases from J, the junction contained 4 bases not matched to a gene. The V gene's germline CDR1 is MRHNA and CDR2 SNTAGT. The CDR3, as DNA: TGTGCCAGCAGTAGACAGGGGGGGATGAACACTGAAGCTTTCTTT. Amino acid sequence: CASSRQGGMNTEAFF.

V and J are TRBV6-5 and TRBJ1-2; 8 bases map to TRBD1. The V gene's germline CDR1 is MNHEY and CDR2 SVGAGI. V was pared by 2 bases and J by 2 bases, with 7 bases of the junction left unmatched. The CDR3 runs to 16 residues. CDR3 loop: CASSYSWTGTNYGYTF. CDR3 coding DNA: TGTGCCAGCAGTTACAGCTGGACAGGGACCAACTATGGCTACACCTTC.

The chain carries TRBV18 and TRBJ2-6, with a tentative D call TRBD1 (6 bases). Germline CDR1 is KGHSH and CDR2 is LQKENI. The V gene lost 5 bases and the J gene lost 4 bases, with 9 bases spanning the gap. The CDR3 is 14 residues long. The chain's CDR3 is CASSDGQGANVLTF. DNA of the CDR3: TGTGCCAGCTCAGACGGACAGGGGGCCAACGTCCTGACTTTC.